This T cell receptor beta chain was sequenced for a study of T cells in Graves' hyperthyroidism and ophthalmopathy (dated by TCRdb to the late 2010s). Context from the whole study: Peripheral blood was sampled at the time of initial diagnosis, prior to any treatment. In addition, the study compared T-cell repertoires in thyroid tissue and in blood from 6 or 7 Graves' hyperthyroidism patients. A discovery cohort of about a hundred patients, roughly 45 with Graves' ophthalmopathy and fewer than 65 with stable Graves' hyperthyroidism, was used to find distinguishing TCR V-J signatures. An independent validation cohort of 18 to 20 hyperthyroidism patients and 17 patients who later progressed to ophthalmopathy tested prospective prediction of ophthalmopathy. For training and testing, the approximately 92 patients in the discovery cohort were randomly divided in a 7:3 ratio. Following sampling, methimazole starting at 30 mg daily was given to hyperthyroidism patients, and high-dose intravenous methylprednisolone was given to ophthalmopathy patients. According to the paper, TCR Vbeta CDR3 sequencing was carried out on some 140 peripheral blood samples, which came from some 41 ophthalmopathy, 75 to 80 hyperthyroidism and about 17 progressor patients. Broad study findings and their caveats: Most expanded thyroid clonotypes (frequency above 0.001) were also found in blood, which suggests that blood repertoires may mirror thyroid immune responses. During validation, the model predicted progression to ophthalmopathy a median of approximately 7 months ahead of onset, with approximately 70% sensitivity and 72.22% specificity. In cross-validation, a model built on a 13 V-J signature told ophthalmopathy apart from stable hyperthyroidism with approximately 90% sensitivity and about 81% specificity, and in testing the same model reached 80%/75%. Sample size was not statistically predetermined, and blinding of investigators to group allocation was not performed.

V loses 8 bases at its end and J loses 1 base; junction bases beyond the gene matches: 13. The germline V gene yields SQVTM for CDR1 and ANQGSEA for CDR2. Reading from cysteine to phenylalanine, the CDR3 counts 15 amino acids. Kept here is only the CDR3 DNA, which spans 45 bases and is read in frame from base 1. This clonotype occurred a few times. No antigen is known for it. Per-base qualities were not stored, and no clone one base away is much larger. In the ophthalmopathy patients, disease was moderately to severely active, with a Clinical Activity Score of 3 or more, a NOSPECS grade of 4 or more, and a duration of less than 3 months. Any patient with an uncontrolled infection, another autoimmune disease, pregnancy or lactation was excluded. Clinical symptoms, serum thyroxine and TRAb, thyroid ultrasound, and orbital computed tomography formed the basis for the diagnoses. PBMCs were isolated from 10 ml of fresh peripheral blood by Ficoll-Paque density gradient centrifugation. Trizol reagent was used to extract total RNA, and RNA quality was then checked on an Agilent 2100 Bioanalyzer.

The TCR beta CDR3 regions were amplified from RNA transcripts. The TCR CDR3 was subjected to a first round of RT-PCR using the HTBI primer set and the Qiagen OneStep RT-PCR kit. The libraries were constructed in a second round of multiplex PCR and then size-selected and purified. Libraries were sequenced paired-end with 100 bp reads on an Illumina HiSeq2000. Regarding the original processing steps: SOAPnuke was used to process the raw data, with reads discarded if the reads contained adapters or uncalled bases, had a mean Phred below 15, or lacked an exact constant-primer or identifier match. COPE v1.2.5 was used to merge the high-quality paired reads, and each unique nucleotide sequence was defined as a clonotype. Clonotypes were aligned to IMGT TRBV, TRBD and TRBJ reference segments using MiTCR v1.1. The analysis included only V-J combinations with a frequency above 0.0001, which together covered over 98% of the repertoires. A TCS score was defined as the ratio of F50 (clonal expansion) to E x V (chaos), with BLOSUM62-based TCRdist applied between CDR3 peptides within each V-J. Welch's t-statistics and random forest reduced 514 V-J features to about 12, which were used in a naive Bayes classifier (R e1071). The public reads were quality trimmed at Q25 with fastp and then assembled into clones with MiXCR by TCRdb, keeping productive beta chains. Here each entry gathers all rows of one CDR3 protein and keeps the most common genes and DNA. The V and J calls and clone size come from TCRdb's table, not from the authors' own analysis. This sample comprises about 530,000 distinct CDR3 sequences, roughly 18% of them detected only once. Of the sample, approximately 15% is held by the ten largest clones.

The receptor was derived from a young woman with Graves' ophthalmopathy. Sample: blood. The sequence is built from TRBV29-1 and TRBJ1-1; a stretch of 7 junction bases matches TRBD1. The sequenced DNA is TGCAGCTCAAGACCCCTGGACAGGCCGAACACTGAAGCTTTCTTT. The encoded protein is CSSRPLDRPNTEAFF.